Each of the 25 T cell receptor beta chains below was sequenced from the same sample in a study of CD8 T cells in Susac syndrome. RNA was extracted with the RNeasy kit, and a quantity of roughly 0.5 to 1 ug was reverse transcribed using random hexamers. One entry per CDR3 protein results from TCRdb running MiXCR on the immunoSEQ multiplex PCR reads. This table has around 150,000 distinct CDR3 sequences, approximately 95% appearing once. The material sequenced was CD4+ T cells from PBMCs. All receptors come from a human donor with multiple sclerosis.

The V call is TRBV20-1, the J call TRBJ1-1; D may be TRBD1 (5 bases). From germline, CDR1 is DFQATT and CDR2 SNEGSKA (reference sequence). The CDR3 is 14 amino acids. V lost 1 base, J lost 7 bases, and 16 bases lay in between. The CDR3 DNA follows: TGCAGTGCTAGAGTGGCGGGGCGAGGGAATGAAGCTTTCTTT. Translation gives CSARVAGRGNEAFF.

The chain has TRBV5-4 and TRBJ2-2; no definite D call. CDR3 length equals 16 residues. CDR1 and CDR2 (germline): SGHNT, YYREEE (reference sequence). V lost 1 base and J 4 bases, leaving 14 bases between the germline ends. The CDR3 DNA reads TGTGCCAGCAGCTTGATCAAAGGGATGGTCACCGGGGAGCTGTTTTTT. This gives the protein CASSLIKGMVTGELFF.

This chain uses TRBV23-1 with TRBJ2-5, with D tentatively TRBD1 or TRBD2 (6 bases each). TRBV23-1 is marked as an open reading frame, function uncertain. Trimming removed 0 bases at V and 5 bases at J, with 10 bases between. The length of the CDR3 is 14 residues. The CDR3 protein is CASSQSRGGETQYF. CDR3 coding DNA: TGCGCCAGCAGTCAATCGAGAGGGGGGGAGACCCAGTACTTC.

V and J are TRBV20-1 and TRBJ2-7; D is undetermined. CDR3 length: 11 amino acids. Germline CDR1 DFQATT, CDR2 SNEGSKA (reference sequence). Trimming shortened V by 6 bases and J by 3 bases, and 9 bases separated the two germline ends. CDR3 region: CSAHTLYEQYF. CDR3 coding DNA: TGCAGTGCCCACACCCTCTACGAGCAGTACTTC.

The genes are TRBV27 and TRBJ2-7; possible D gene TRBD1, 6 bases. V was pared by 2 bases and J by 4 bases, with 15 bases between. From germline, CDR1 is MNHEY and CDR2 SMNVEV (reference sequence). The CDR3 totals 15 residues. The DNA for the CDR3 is TGTGCCAGCAGTTTAGAAGCAGGGGCTTCTTACGAGCAGTACTTC. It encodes CASSLEAGASYEQYF.

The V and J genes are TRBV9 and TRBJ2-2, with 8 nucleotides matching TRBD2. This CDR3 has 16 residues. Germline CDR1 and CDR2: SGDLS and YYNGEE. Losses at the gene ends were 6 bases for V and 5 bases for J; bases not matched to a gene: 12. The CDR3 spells CASNPSGGVRTGELFF. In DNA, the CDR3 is TGTGCCAGCAATCCGAGCGGGGGAGTGAGAACCGGGGAGCTGTTTTTT.

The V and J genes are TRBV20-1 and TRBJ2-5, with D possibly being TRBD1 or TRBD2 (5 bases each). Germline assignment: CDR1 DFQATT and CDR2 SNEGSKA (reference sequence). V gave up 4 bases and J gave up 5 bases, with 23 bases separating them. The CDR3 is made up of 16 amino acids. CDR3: CSAKPQRGRSDETQYF. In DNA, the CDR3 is TGCAGTGCTAAACCTCAGAGGGGCCGAAGCGATGAGACCCAGTACTTC.

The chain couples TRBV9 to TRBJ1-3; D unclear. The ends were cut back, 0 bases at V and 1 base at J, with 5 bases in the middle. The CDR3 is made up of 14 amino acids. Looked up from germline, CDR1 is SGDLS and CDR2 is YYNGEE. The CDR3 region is CASSVARSGNTIYF. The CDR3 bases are TGTGCCAGCAGCGTAGCCAGGTCTGGAAACACCATATATTTT.

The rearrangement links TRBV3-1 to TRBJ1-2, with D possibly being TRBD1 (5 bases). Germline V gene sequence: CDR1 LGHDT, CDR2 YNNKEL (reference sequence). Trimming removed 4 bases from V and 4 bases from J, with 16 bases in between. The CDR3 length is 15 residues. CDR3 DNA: TGTGCCAGCAGCCGAGTTGGGGGGGTTGGCTATGGCTACACCTTC. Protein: CASSRVGGVGYGYTF. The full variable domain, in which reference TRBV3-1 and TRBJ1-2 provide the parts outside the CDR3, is DTAVSQTPKYLVTQMGNDKSIKCEQNLGHDTMYWYKQDSKKFLKIMFSYNNKELIINETVPNRFSPKSPDKAHLNLHINSLELGDSAVYFCASSRVGGVGYGYTFGSGTRLTVV.

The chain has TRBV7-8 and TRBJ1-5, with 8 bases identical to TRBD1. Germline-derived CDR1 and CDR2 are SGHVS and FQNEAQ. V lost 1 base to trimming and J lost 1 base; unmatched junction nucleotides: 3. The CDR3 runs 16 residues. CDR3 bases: TGTGCCAGCAGCTTAGGACAGGGGTACAGCAATCAGCCCCAGCATTTT. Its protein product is CASSLGQGYSNQPQHF. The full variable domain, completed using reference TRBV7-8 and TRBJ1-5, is GAGVSQSPRYKVAKRGQDVALRCDPISGHVSLFWYQQALGQGPEFLTYFQNEAQLDKSGLPSDRFFAERPEGSVSTLKIQRTQQEDSAVYLCASSLGQGYSNQPQHFGDGTRLSIL.

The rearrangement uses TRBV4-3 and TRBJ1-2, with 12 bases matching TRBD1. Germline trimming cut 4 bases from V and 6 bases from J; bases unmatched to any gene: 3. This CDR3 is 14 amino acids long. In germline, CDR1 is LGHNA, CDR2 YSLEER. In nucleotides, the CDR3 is TGCGCCAGCAGCCGGGACAGGGGGCGCGATGGCTACACCTTC. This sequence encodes CASSRDRGRDGYTF.

The DNA for the CDR3 is TGTGCCTGGAGTGCCGCCCTAGCCTACGAGCAGTACTTC. This gives the protein CAWSAALAYEQYF. V usage is TRBV30 and J usage is TRBJ2-7; D is unresolved. V lost 1 base to trimming and J lost 2 bases, with 9 bases between them. CDR1 and CDR2 (germline): GTSNPN, SVGIG (reference sequence). This CDR3 is built from 13 residues.

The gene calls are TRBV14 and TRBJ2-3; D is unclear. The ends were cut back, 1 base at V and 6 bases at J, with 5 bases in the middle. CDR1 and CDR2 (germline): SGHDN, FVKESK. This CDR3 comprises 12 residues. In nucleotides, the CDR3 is TGTGCCAGCAGCCAAGGGTGGGATACGCAGTATTTT. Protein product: CASSQGWDTQYF.

For the CDR3, the DNA is TGTGCCAGCAGCTTGCTGGGGTTAGGTGAAGCTTTCTTT. This codes for CASSLLGLGEAFF. The V and J genes are TRBV2 and TRBJ1-1, with D uncertain. The CDR3 is 13 amino acids. The V gene's germline CDR1 is SNHLY and CDR2 FYNNEI. V lost 6 bases, J lost 7 bases, and 15 bases lay in between.

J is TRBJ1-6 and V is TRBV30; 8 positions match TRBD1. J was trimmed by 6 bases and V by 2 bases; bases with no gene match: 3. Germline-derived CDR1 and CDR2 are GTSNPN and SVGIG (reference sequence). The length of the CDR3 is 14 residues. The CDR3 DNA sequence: TGTGCCTGGAGTTTGGGACAGGTTAATTCACCCCTCCACTTT. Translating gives CAWSLGQVNSPLHF.

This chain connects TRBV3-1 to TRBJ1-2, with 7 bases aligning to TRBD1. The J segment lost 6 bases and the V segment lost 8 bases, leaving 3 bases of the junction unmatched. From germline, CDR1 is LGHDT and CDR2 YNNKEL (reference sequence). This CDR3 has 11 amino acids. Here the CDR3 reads CASGTVDGYTF. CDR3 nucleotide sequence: TGTGCCAGCGGGACAGTCGATGGCTACACCTTC.

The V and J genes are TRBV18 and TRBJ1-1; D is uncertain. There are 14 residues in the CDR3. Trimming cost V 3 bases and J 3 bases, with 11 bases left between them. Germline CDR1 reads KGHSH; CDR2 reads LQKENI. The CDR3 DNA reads TGTGCCAGCTCACCTCGGACTGCCGACACTGAAGCTTTCTTT. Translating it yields CASSPRTADTEAFF.

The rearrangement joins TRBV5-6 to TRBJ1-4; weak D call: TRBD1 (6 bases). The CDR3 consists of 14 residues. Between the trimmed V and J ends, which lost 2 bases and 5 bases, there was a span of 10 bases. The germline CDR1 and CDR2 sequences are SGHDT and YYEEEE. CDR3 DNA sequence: TGTGCCAGCAGCTTCGGACAGAAAAATGAAAAACTGTTTTTT. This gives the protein CASSFGQKNEKLFF.

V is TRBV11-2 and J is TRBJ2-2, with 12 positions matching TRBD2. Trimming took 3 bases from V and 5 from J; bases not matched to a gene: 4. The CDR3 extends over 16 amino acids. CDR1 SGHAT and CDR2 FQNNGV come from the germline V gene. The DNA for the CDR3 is TGTGCCAGCAGCTTCGGACTAGCGGGGTTTACCGGGGAGCTGTTTTTT. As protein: CASSFGLAGFTGELFF.

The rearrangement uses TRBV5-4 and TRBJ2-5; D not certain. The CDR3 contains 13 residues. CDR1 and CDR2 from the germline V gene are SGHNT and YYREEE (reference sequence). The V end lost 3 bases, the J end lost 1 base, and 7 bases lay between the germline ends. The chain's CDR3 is CASSSILQETQYF. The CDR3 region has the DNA TGTGCCAGCAGCTCCATCCTCCAAGAGACCCAGTACTTC.

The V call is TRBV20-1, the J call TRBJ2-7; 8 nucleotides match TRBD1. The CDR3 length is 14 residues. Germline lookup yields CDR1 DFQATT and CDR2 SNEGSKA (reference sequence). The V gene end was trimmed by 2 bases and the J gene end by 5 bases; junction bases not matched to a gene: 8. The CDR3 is CSARLEGQDDEQYF. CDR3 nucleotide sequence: TGCAGTGCTAGACTCGAGGGACAGGATGACGAGCAGTACTTC.

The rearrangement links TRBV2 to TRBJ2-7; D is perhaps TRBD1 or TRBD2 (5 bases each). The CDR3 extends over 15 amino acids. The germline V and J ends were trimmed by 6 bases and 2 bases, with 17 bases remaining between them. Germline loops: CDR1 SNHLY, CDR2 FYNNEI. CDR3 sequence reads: CASSPTGTGTYEQYF. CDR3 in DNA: TGTGCCAGCAGCCCAACCGGGACGGGGACCTACGAGCAGTACTTC.

For the CDR3, the DNA is TGTGCCAGCAGGTCCCCGATGGGCAACGAGCAGTACTTC. This codes for CASRSPMGNEQYF. The V gene is TRBV28, the J gene TRBJ2-7, with unresolved D. CDR1 and CDR2 (germline): MDHEN, SYDVKM. V lost 6 bases and J 5 bases, leaving 14 bases between the germline ends. This CDR3 contains 13 residues.

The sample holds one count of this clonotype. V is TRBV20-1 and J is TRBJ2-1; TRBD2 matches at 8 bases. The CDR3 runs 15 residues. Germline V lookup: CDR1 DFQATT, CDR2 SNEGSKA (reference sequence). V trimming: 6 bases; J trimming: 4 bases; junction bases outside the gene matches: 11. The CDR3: CSALSTSVSYNEQFF. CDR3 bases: TGCAGTGCCTTGTCGACTAGCGTATCATACAATGAGCAGTTCTTC.

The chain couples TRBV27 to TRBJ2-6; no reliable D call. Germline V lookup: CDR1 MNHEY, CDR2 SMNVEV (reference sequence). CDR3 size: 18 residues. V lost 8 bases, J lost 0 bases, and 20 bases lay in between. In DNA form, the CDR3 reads TGTGCCAGCGGTTCTTTCTCAGAACTCCTCTCTGGGGCCAACGTCCTGACTTTC. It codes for CASGSFSELLSGANVLTF.